This TCR beta chain was captured by sequencing in a study of molecular identifiers for immune sequencing clone quantification. V shed 0 bases and J shed 5 bases, with 13 bases lying between them. This CDR3 contains 15 residues. From germline, CDR1 is SEHNR and CDR2 FQNEAQ (reference sequence). In this sample, this clonotype turned up many times. TCRdb re-derived calls from the PCR reads in MiXCR, one entry per CDR3 protein. The sample lists approximately 500,000 distinct CDR3 sequences; around 23% were seen once. The chain has TRBV7-9 and TRBJ1-1, with unresolved D. Sequencing was done on a sample of naive CD8+ T cells from blood, with Jurkat cell RNA spiked in. This sample's subset: FACS-sorted CD8+CD4-CCR7+CD45RA+ naive T cells. This sequence was found in a human donor in good health. Some libraries in this study had Jurkat cell RNA spiked in. The CDR3 DNA reads TGTGCCAGCAGCTTAGCGCTCGGCAGAGAGACTGAAGCTTTCTTT. Protein sequence: CASSLALGRETEAFF.